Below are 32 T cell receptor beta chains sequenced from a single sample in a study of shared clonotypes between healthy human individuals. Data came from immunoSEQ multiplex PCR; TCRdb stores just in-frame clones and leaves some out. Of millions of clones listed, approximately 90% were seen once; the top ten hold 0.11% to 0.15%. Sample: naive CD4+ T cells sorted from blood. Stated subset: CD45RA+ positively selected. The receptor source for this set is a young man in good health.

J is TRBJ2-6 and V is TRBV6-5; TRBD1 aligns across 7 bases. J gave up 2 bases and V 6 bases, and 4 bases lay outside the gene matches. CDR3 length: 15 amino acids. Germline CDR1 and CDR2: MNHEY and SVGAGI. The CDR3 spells CASRQTGAGANVLTF. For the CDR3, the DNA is TGTGCCAGCAGACAAACAGGGGCTGGGGCCAACGTCCTGACTTTC.

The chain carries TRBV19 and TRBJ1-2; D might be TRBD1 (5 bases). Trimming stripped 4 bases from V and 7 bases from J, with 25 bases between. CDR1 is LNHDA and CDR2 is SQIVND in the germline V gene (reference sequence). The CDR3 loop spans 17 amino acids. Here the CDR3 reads CASSTSLGARLPLGYTF. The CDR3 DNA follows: TGTGCCAGTAGTACCTCCCTCGGGGCTCGCCTCCCTCTTGGCTACACCTTC.

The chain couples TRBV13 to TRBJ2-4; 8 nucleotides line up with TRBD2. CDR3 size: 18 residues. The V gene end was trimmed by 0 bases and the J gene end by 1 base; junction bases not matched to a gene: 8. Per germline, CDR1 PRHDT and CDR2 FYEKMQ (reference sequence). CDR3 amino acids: CASSLGFRGGRAKNIQYF. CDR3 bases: TGTGCCAGCAGCTTAGGGTTCCGGGGGGGCAGGGCCAAAAACATTCAGTACTTC.

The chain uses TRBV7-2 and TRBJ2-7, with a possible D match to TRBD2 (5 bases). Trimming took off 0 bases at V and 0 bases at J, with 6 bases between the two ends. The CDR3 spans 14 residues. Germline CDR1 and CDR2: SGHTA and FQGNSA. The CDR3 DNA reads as TGTGCCAGCAGCTTAGCAGCGGTCTCCTACGAGCAGTACTTC. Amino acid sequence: CASSLAAVSYEQYF.

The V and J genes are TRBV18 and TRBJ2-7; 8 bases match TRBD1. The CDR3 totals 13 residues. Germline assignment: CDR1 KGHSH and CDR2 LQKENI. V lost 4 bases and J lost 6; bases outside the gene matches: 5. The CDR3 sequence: CASSLTGGREQYF. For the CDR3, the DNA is TGTGCCAGCTCACTAACAGGGGGTCGCGAGCAGTACTTC. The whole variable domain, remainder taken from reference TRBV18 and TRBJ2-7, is NAGVMQNPRHLVRRRGQEARLRCSPMKGHSHVYWYRQLPEEGLKFMVYLQKENIIDESGMPKERFSAEFPKEGPSILRIQQVVRGDSAAYFCASSLTGGREQYFGPGTRLTVT.

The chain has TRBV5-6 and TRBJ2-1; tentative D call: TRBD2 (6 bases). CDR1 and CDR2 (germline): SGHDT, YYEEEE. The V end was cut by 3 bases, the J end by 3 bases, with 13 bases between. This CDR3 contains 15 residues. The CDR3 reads CASSSRLVFYNEQFF. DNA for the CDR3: TGTGCCAGCAGCTCGAGACTAGTTTTCTACAATGAGCAGTTCTTC.

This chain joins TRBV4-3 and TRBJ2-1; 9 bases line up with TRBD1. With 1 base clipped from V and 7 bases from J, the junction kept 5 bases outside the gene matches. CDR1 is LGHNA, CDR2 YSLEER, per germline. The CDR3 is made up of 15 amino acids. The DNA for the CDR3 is TGCGCCAGCAGCCAAGGCGGACAGGGGAGGAATGAGCAGTTCTTC. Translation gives CASSQGGQGRNEQFF.

CDR3 sequence (DNA): TGTGCCAGCAGCCTCACCGCGACAGGGTCGGATACGCAGTATTTT. Amino acid sequence: CASSLTATGSDTQYF. The rearrangement uses TRBV7-9 and TRBJ2-3, with TRBD1 matching 7 bases. The junction had 11 bases not matched to a gene; V was cut back by 5 bases and J by 6 bases. Germline lookup yields CDR1 SEHNR and CDR2 FQNEAQ (reference sequence). The CDR3 totals 15 residues.

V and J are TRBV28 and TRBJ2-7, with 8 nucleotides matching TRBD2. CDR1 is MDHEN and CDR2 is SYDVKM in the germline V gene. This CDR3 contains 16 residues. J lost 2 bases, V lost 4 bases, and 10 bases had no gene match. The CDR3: CASSSIAGTFPYEQYF. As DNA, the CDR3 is TGTGCCAGCAGTTCAATAGCGGGGACATTCCCCTACGAGCAGTACTTC. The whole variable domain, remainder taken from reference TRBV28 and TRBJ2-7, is DVKVTQSSRYLVKRTGEKVFLECVQDMDHENMFWYRQDPGLGLRLIYFSYDVKMKEKGDIPEGYSVSREKKERFSLILESASTNQTSMYLCASSSIAGTFPYEQYFGPGTRLTVT.

In nucleotides, the CDR3 is TGTGCCAGCAGCTTCGGGGCGGGTACCGGGGAGCTGTTTTTT. Protein sequence: CASSFGAGTGELFF. The chain joins TRBV5-4 to TRBJ2-2; D assignment may be TRBD1 or TRBD2 (5 bases each). The length of the CDR3 is 14 residues. The germline V gene has CDR1 SGHNT and CDR2 YYREEE (reference sequence). The V end was cut by 2 bases, the J end by 5 bases, with 10 bases between.

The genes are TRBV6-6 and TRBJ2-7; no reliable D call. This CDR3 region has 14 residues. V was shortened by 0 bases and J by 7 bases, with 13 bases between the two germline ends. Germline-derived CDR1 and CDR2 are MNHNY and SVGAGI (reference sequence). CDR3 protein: CASSYSLGVEEQYF. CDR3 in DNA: TGTGCCAGCAGTTACTCTTTAGGAGTAGAAGAGCAGTACTTC.

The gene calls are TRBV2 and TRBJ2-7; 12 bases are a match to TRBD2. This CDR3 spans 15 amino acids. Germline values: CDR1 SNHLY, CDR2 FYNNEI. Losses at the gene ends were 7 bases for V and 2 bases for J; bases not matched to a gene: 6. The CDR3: CASIYRTSGTYEQYF. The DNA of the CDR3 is TGTGCCAGCATATATAGGACTAGCGGGACCTACGAGCAGTACTTC. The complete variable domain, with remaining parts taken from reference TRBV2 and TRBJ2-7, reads EPEVTQTPSHQVTQMGQEVILRCVPISNHLYFYWYRQILGQKVEFLVSFYNNEISEKSEIFDDQFSVERPDGSNFTLKIRSTKLEDSAMYFCASIYRTSGTYEQYFGPGTRLTVT.

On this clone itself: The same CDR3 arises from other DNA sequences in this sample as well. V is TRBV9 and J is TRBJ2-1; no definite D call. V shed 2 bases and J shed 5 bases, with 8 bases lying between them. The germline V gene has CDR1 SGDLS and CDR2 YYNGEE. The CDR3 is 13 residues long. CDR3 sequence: CASSVRSDNEQFF. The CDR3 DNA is TGTGCCAGCAGCGTCCGCAGCGACAATGAGCAGTTCTTC.

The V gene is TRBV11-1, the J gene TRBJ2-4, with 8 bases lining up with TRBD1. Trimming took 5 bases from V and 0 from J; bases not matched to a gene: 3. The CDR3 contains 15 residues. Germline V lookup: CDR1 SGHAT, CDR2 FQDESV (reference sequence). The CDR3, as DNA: TGTGCCAGCAGCCAGACAGGGGCAGCCAAAAACATTCAGTACTTC. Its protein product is CASSQTGAAKNIQYF.

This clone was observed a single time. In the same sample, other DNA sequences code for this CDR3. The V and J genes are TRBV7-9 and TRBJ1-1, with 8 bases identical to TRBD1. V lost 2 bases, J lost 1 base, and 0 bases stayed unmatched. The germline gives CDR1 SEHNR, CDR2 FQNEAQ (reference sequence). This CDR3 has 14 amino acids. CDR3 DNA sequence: TGTGCCAGCAGCTTACAGGGGGCGAACACTGAAGCTTTCTTT. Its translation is CASSLQGANTEAFF. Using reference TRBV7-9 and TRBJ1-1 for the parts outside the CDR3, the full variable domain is DTGVSQNPRHKITKRGQNVTFRCDPISEHNRLYWYRQTLGQGPEFLTYFQNEAQLEKSRLLSDRFSAERPKGSFSTLEIQRTEQGDSAMYLCASSLQGANTEAFFGQGTRLTVV.

CDR3 loop: CASRSRGQYNSPLHF. CDR3 nucleotide sequence: TGTGCCAGCAGAAGCAGGGGGCAGTATAATTCACCCCTCCACTTT. The rearrangement uses TRBV2 and TRBJ1-6, with 8 bases aligning to TRBD1. CDR1 and CDR2 from the germline V gene are SNHLY and FYNNEI. The ends lost 6 bases at V and 4 bases at J; junction bases unmatched: 5. The CDR3 is 15 residues long.

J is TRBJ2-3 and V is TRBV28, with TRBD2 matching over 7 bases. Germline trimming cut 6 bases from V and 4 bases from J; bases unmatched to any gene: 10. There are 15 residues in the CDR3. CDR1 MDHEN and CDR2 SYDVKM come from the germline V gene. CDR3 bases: TGTGCCAGCAGCCTCACTAGCGTTGGTGCAGATACGCAGTATTTT. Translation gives CASSLTSVGADTQYF.

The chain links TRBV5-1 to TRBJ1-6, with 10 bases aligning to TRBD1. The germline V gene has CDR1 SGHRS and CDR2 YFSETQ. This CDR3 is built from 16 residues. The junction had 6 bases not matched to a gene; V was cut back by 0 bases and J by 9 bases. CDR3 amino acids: CASSLGDRGWSSPLHF. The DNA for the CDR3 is TGCGCCAGCAGCTTGGGGGACAGGGGTTGGAGTTCACCCCTCCACTTT. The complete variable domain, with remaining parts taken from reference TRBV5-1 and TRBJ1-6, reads KAGVTQTPRYLIKTRGQQVTLSCSPISGHRSVSWYQQTPGQGLQFLFEYFSETQRNKGNFPGRFSGRQFSNSRSEMNVSTLELGDSALYLCASSLGDRGWSSPLHFGNGTRLTVT.

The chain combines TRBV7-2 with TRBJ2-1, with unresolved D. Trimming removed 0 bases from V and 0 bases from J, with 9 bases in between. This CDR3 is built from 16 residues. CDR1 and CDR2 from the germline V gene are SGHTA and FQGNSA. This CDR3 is CASSLAATPSYNEQFF. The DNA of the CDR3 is TGTGCCAGCAGCTTAGCGGCGACACCCTCCTACAATGAGCAGTTCTTC.

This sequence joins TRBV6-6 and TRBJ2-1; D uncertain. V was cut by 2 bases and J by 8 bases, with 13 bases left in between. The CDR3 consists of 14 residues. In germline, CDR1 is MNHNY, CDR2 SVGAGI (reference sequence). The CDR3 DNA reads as TGTGCCAGCAGTTACCCGAGAAAAAGCGATGAGCAGTTCTTC. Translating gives CASSYPRKSDEQFF.

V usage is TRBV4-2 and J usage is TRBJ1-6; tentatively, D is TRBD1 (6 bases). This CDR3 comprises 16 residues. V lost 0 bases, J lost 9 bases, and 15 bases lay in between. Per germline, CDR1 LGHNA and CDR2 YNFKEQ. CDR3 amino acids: CASSQEFVRGSSPLHF. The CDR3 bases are TGTGCCAGCAGCCAAGAGTTTGTCAGGGGTTCTTCACCCCTCCACTTT.

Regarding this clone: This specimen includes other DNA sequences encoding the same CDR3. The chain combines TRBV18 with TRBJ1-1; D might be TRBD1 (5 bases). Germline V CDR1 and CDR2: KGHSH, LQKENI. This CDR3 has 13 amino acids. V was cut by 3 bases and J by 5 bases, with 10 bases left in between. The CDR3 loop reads CASSPPGGTEAFF. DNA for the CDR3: TGTGCCAGCTCACCCCCGGGGGGGACTGAAGCTTTCTTT.

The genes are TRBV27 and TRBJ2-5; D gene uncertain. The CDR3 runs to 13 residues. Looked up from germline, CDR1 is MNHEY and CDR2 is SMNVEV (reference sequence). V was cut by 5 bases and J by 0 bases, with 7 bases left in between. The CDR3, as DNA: TGTGCCAGCAGTGGGCGGAACCAAGAGACCCAGTACTTC. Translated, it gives CASSGRNQETQYF.

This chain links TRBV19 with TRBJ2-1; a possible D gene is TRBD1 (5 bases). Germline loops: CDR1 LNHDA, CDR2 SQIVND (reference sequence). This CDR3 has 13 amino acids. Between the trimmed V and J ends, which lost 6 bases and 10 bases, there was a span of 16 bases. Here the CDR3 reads CASRRTTLGEQFF. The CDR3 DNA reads TGTGCCAGTAGGAGGACAACCTTGGGAGAGCAGTTCTTC.

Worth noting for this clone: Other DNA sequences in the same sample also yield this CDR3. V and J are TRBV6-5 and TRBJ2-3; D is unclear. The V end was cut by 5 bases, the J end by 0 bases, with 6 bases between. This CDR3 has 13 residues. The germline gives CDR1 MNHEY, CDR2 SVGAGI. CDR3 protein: CASSSPSTDTQYF. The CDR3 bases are TGTGCCAGCAGTAGCCCGAGCACAGATACGCAGTATTTT.

In DNA, the CDR3 is TGTGCCAGCAGCGATGACGTAGGGGCCAAAAACATTCAGTACTTC. Its protein is CASSDDVGAKNIQYF. The chain recombines TRBV7-9 with TRBJ2-4, with D uncertain. Trimming took 5 bases from V and 1 from J, leaving 12 bases between them. The CDR3 loop spans 15 amino acids. Germline V CDR1 and CDR2: SEHNR, FQNEAQ (reference sequence). The full variable domain, rest sourced from reference TRBV7-9 and TRBJ2-4, is DTGVSQNPRHKITKRGQNVTFRCDPISEHNRLYWYRQTLGQGPEFLTYFQNEAQLEKSRLLSDRFSAERPKGSFSTLEIQRTEQGDSAMYLCASSDDVGAKNIQYFGAGTRLSVL.

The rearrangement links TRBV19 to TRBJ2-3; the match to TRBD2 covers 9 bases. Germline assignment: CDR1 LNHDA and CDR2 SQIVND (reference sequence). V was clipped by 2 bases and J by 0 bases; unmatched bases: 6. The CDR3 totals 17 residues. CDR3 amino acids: CASSIKAGGRSTDTQYF. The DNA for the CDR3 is TGTGCCAGTAGTATAAAAGCGGGAGGCCGTAGCACAGATACGCAGTATTTT.

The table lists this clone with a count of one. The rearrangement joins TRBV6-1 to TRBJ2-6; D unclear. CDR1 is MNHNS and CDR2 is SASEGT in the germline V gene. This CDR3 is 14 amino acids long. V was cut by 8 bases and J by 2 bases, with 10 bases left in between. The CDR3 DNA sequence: TGTGCCAGCGAAGGCTATCCTGGGGCCAACGTCCTGACTTTC. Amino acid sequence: CASEGYPGANVLTF.

The CDR3 is CASSQSGQGDYEQYF. CDR3 coding DNA: TGCGCCAGCAGCCAATCGGGACAGGGAGACTACGAGCAGTACTTC. The rearrangement links TRBV5-1 to TRBJ2-7, with 9 bases fitting TRBD1. V shed 4 bases, J shed 3 bases, and the junction held 8 bases outside the gene matches. This CDR3 contains 15 residues. Germline CDR1 SGHRS, CDR2 YFSETQ.

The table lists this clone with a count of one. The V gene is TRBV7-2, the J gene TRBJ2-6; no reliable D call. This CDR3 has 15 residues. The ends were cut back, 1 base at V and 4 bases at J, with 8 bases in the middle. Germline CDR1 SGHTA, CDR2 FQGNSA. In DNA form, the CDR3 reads TGTGCCAGCAGCTTAGGGTCCGCGGGGGCCAACGTCCTGACTTTC. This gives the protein CASSLGSAGANVLTF.

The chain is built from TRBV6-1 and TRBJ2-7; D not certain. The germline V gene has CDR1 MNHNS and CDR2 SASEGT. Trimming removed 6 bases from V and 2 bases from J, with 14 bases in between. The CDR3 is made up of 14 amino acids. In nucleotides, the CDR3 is TGTGCCAGCAGAAAGGACGGCGGACCCTACGAGCAGTACTTC. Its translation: CASRKDGGPYEQYF.

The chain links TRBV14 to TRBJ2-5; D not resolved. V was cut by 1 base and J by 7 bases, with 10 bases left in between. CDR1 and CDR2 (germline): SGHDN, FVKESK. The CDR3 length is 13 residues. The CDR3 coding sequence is TGTGCCAGCAGCCAAGGCATTTGGGGGACCCAGTACTTC. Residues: CASSQGIWGTQYF.